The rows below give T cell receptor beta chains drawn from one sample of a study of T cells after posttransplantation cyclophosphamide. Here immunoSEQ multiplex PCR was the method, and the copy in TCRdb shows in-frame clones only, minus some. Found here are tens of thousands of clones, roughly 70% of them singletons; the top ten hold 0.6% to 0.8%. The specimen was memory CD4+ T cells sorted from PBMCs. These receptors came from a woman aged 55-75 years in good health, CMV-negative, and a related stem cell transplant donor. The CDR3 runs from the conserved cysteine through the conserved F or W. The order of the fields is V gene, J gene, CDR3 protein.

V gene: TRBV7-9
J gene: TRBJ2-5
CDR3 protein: CASSGQSLQETQYF

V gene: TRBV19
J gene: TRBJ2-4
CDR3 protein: CASNPLADKNIQYF

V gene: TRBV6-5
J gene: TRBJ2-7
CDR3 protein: CASRAGALSYEQYF

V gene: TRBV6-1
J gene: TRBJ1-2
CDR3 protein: CASRLTGDGGYTF

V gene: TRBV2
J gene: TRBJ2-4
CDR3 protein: CASRGHPTPFIQYF

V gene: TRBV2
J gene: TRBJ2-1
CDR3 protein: CASIIGLGSYNEQFF

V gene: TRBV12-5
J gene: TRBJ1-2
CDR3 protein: CASGPGTGGYTF

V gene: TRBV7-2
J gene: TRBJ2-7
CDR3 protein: CASSWRSGGTQYEQYF

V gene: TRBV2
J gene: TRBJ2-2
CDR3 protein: CASSRFANTGELFF

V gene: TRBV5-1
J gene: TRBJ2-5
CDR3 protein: CASSIVAGGPQETQYF

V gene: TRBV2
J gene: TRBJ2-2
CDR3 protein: CASIKRGGTGELFF

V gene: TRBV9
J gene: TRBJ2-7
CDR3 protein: CASSAQPSSSYEQYF

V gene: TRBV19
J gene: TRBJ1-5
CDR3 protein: CASSIGQGAQSQHF

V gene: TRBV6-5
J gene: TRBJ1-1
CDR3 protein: CASSYKTGMAEAFF

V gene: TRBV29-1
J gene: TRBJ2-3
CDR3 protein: CSAGGASTDTQYF

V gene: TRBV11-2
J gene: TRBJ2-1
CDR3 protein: CASSSLRGMNNEQFF

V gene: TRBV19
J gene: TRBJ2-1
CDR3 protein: CASSSSPGLSGRGLYNEQFF

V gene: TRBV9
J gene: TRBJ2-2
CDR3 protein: CASSVETGNTGELFF

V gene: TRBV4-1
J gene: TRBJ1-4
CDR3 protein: CASSLYGDRGGEKLFF

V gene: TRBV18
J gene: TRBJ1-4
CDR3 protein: CASSPDRVNEKLFF

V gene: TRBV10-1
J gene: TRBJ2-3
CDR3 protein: CASSDLGTSGGVDTQYF

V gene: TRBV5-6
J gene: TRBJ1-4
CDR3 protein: CASSLLAQGDEKLFF

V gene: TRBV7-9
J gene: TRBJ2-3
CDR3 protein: CASSLASTDTQYF

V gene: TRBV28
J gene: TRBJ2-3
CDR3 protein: CASSLAGYGPSRASTDTQYF

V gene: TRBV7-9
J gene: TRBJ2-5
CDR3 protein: CASSLASGGRETQYF

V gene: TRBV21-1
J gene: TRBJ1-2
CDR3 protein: CASSAQPHSIYGYTF